This passage covers 2 T cell receptor beta chains from one sample sequenced in a study of vaccination and CD4 T cells after COVID-19. These receptors' antigens are unknown. Sequenced with the Oncomine TCR Beta short-read assay was DNA taken from cultured CD4+ T cells. TCRdb ran MiXCR on the PCR reads and lists one entry per CDR3 protein. The repertoire holds under 20,000 distinct CDR3 sequences, with 45% to 70% as singletons. The treatment denotes: 10-day PBMC culture with coronavirus spike peptide pools or control peptides (ViraFEST assay). Sequencing was performed on CD4+ T cells from blood, cultured in vitro. The origin of the receptors is a human donor who had recovered from COVID-19.

This clonotype showed up just a few times. The chain combines TRBV6-1 with TRBJ1-6; D gene unclear. The germline V gene has CDR1 MNHNS and CDR2 SASEGT. V was pared by 7 bases and J by 6 bases, with 16 bases between. This CDR3 spans 15 amino acids. This chain's CDR3 is CASNSPRNRNSPLHF. The CDR3 DNA follows: TGTGCCAGCAATAGTCCCAGGAATCGTAATTCACCCCTCCACTTT.

The chain employs TRBV19 and TRBJ1-1; D not resolved. The CDR3 consists of 14 residues. Germline V lookup: CDR1 LNHDA, CDR2 SQIVND (reference sequence). The germline V and J ends were trimmed by 6 bases and 1 base, with 12 bases remaining between them. In DNA form, the CDR3 reads TGTGCCAGTAGCCCAAGGGCAAAGAACACTGAAGCTTTCTTT. It is translated as CASSPRAKNTEAFF.